This T cell receptor (beta chain) was observed in a study of breast tumors, draining lymph nodes, adjacent tissues. Findings and limits, study-wide: Data only fit, rather than demonstrated, lymph node origin of most tumor T cells. Compared with lymph nodes, tumors were less diverse; compared with nontumor tissue, more. The data were judged consistent with most tumor T cells coming from lymph node and expanding in tumor.

In this sample, this clonotype turned up many times. The target antigen is unknown. The CDR3 totals 14 residues. Per germline, CDR1 ENHRY and CDR2 SYGVKD. Trimming at V came to 10 bases and at J to 10 bases, leaving 13 bases not matched to a gene. TCRdb called the multiplex PCR reads again in MiXCR, with one record for every CDR3 protein. The top ten clones hold around 4.5% of a sample with 150,000 to 200,000 distinct CDR3 sequences, around a third of them seen once. Breast cancer patients provided tissue from their axillary draining lymph nodes. V gene TRBV10-3 combines with J gene TRBJ2-3, with TRBD2 identical over 11 bases. Sequencing input: axillary lymph node tissue. The sequence came from a female donor with breast cancer. Some clones in this sample may be carry-over from other donors' samples. CDR3 in DNA: TGTGCCACCCGGGTAGCGGGGGGGAAGAAGTCGCAGTATTTT. Protein sequence: CATRVAGGKKSQYF.